Listed below are T cell receptor beta chains from one sample, sequenced in a study of T cells expressing NK-cell markers. TCRdb reanalyzed the 5' RACE reads, giving one entry per CDR3 protein sequence and no DNA. Seen in this sample are fewer than 550,000 distinct CDR3 sequences; the ten most common clones hold around 1.4%. The sample taken for sequencing was blood T cells: a sorted CD56 or NKG2C T cell subset, CD4+ or CD8+ T cells, or bulk PBMC T cells (not recorded which). The receptor source for this set is a woman aged 45-60 years in good health. Each CDR3 is given with its conserved first and last residue.

V: TRBV29-1
J: TRBJ1-1
CDR3: CSAMGGEDTEAFF

V: TRBV20-1
J: TRBJ2-1
CDR3: CSALGLQTFQNDNEQFF

V: TRBV3-1
J: TRBJ2-7
CDR3: CASSRGKATYEQYF

V: TRBV12-3/TRBV12-4
J: TRBJ1-5
CDR3: CASSYRPLTGRISNQPQHF

V: TRBV2
J: TRBJ1-5
CDR3: CASTPTGSNQPQHF

V: TRBV6-6
J: TRBJ2-7
CDR3: CASSYEREQYF

V: TRBV12-3/TRBV12-4
J: TRBJ2-3
CDR3: CASTVSGPNTQYF

V: TRBV29-1
J: TRBJ2-1
CDR3: CSSKSGDEQFF

V: TRBV10-3
J: TRBJ2-1
CDR3: CAISESTGHQFF

V: TRBV25-1
J: TRBJ2-3
CDR3: CASSEDDPRQGADTQYF

V: TRBV15
J: TRBJ2-1
CDR3: CATGEGSLNEQFF

V: TRBV5-5
J: TRBJ1-2
CDR3: CASSPGGQGARGYTF

V: TRBV7-9
J: TRBJ1-2
CDR3: CASSLDTSATNYGYTF

V: TRBV5-1
J: TRBJ1-3
CDR3: CASRQRDVGNTIYF

V: TRBV15
J: TRBJ2-1
CDR3: CATSRPTLGNEQFF

V: TRBV12-5
J: TRBJ2-2
CDR3: CASGFAGQIAGELFF

V: TRBV5-1
J: TRBJ2-1
CDR3: CASSILQGSEQFF

V: TRBV6-4
J: TRBJ1-1
CDR3: CASRSFENTEAFF

V: TRBV6-5
J: TRBJ2-1
CDR3: CASSPFLVGGNEQFF

V: TRBV6-1
J: TRBJ1-5
CDR3: CASSEARRVVQPQHF

V: TRBV5-5
J: TRBJ1-1
CDR3: CASSLPKMTGGETEAFF

V: TRBV5-5
J: TRBJ2-1
CDR3: CASSPGTMGLGSYNEQFF

V: TRBV3-1
J: TRBJ2-1
CDR3: CASSQERRSEQFF

V: TRBV12-3/TRBV12-4
J: TRBJ1-6
CDR3: CASSPAKVNSPLHF

V: TRBV7-9
J: TRBJ2-7
CDR3: CASSSRDGRGPYEQYF

V: TRBV20-1
J: TRBJ2-3
CDR3: CSARDPQTDTQYF

V: TRBV27
J: TRBJ2-3
CDR3: CASSPGAEDTQYF

V: TRBV7-2
J: TRBJ2-2
CDR3: CASSSITGVGELFF

V: TRBV25-1
J: TRBJ2-3
CDR3: CASSAPGVADTQYF

V: TRBV5-5
J: TRBJ1-6
CDR3: CASSGQEHSPLHF

V: TRBV7-8
J: TRBJ2-1
CDR3: CASSPSGLADNEQFF

V: TRBV27
J: TRBJ2-2
CDR3: CASSLSSRTGELFF

V: TRBV3-1
J: TRBJ1-2
CDR3: CASSHFQGSKGGYTF

V: TRBV3-1
J: TRBJ2-2
CDR3: CASSQGGNTGELFF

V: TRBV19
J: TRBJ2-1
CDR3: CASSTGTSISYNEQFF

V: TRBV12-3/TRBV12-4
J: TRBJ2-5
CDR3: CASSPGLRGSETQYF

V: TRBV6-5
J: TRBJ2-5
CDR3: CASSYKGRGTQYF

V: TRBV6-5
J: TRBJ2-3
CDR3: CASRLAGLAASTDTQYF

V: TRBV18
J: TRBJ2-3
CDR3: CASSPRLPTTFTDTQYF

V: TRBV14
J: TRBJ2-7
CDR3: CASSQGTGLGEQYF

V: TRBV7-8
J: TRBJ2-3
CDR3: CASSLNRLAASTDTQYF

V: TRBV5-1
J: TRBJ2-5
CDR3: CASTRREIKAETQYF

V: TRBV5-1
J: TRBJ1-1
CDR3: CASTGSFGDTEAFF

V: TRBV28
J: TRBJ1-5
CDR3: CASILDRGYQPQHF

V: TRBV7-9
J: TRBJ1-1
CDR3: CASSPHRQMNTEAFF

V: TRBV4-1
J: TRBJ2-7
CDR3: CASSQYETSPAEQYF

V: TRBV12-3/TRBV12-4
J: TRBJ2-3
CDR3: CASSPSGRSDTQYF

V: TRBV2
J: TRBJ2-4
CDR3: CASSSGQGRFLYF

V: TRBV5-1
J: TRBJ2-2
CDR3: CASSRQGANTGELFF

V: TRBV5-1
J: TRBJ1-1
CDR3: CASSPVEGLNTEAFF

V: TRBV3-1
J: TRBJ2-5
CDR3: CASSLRTGIQETQYF